Listed below are T cell receptor beta chains from one sample, sequenced in a study of shared clonotypes between healthy human individuals. Method: immunoSEQ multiplex PCR; TCRdb's copy keeps in-frame clones and lacks some. The repertoire includes around 700,000 clones, approximately 79% of them detected once, and over 1.5% sits in the top ten. The sequenced sample was memory CD4+ T cells sorted from blood. The receptors derive from a woman between 25 and 40 years old in good health. CDR3s include the opening cysteine and the closing phenylalanine or tryptophan. A D gene is named only where the DNA matches it firmly. Where a row states a size, it is once, few, many or the class of an expanded clone; other rows omit it.

J gene: TRBJ1-5; V gene: TRBV19; D gene: TRBD1; clone size: -; CDR3 DNA: TGTGCCAGTAGCTCGGGACAGGGCGGCAATCAGCCCCAGCATTTT; CDR3 protein: CASSSGQGGNQPQHF
J gene: TRBJ2-1; V gene: TRBV19; D gene: -; clone size: -; CDR3 DNA: TGTGCCAGTAGTGCCAGTGAATACAATGAGCAGTTCTTC; CDR3 protein: CASSASEYNEQFF
J gene: TRBJ1-4; V gene: TRBV27; D gene: -; clone size: -; CDR3 DNA: TGTGCCAGCAGTTTAGGGACCCCAGCGAATGAAAAACTGTTTTTT; CDR3 protein: CASSLGTPANEKLFF
J gene: TRBJ2-1; V gene: TRBV5-6; D gene: -; clone size: -; CDR3 DNA: TGTGCCAGCAGCTTGCGGGGGCGAAACAATGAGCAGTTCTTC; CDR3 protein: CASSLRGRNNEQFF
J gene: TRBJ2-1; V gene: TRBV29-1; D gene: TRBD2; clone size: few; CDR3 DNA: TGCAGCCCCCTGGGACTAGCGGGAGTCCCCTACAATGAGCAGTTCTTC; CDR3 protein: CSPLGLAGVPYNEQFF
J gene: TRBJ2-1; V gene: TRBV28; D gene: TRBD2; clone size: few; CDR3 DNA: TGTGCCAGCAGTAAAGACAAACTAGCGGGAAGATACAATGAGCAGTTCTTC; CDR3 protein: CASSKDKLAGRYNEQFF
J gene: TRBJ2-5; V gene: TRBV5-1; D gene: -; clone size: few; CDR3 DNA: TGCGCCAGCAGCGGGAGTTGGGCAACCCAAGAGACCCAGTACTTC; CDR3 protein: CASSGSWATQETQYF
J gene: TRBJ2-2; V gene: TRBV19; D gene: -; clone size: -; CDR3 DNA: TGTGCCAGTAGTACAGAGGACGGCGGGGAGCTGTTTTTT; CDR3 protein: CASSTEDGGELFF
J gene: TRBJ1-4; V gene: TRBV30; D gene: -; clone size: -; CDR3 DNA: TGTGCCTGGAGTGTCAAGACAGAAGGTGAAAAACTGTTTTTT; CDR3 protein: CAWSVKTEGEKLFF
J gene: TRBJ1-1; V gene: TRBV19; D gene: -; clone size: -; CDR3 DNA: TGTGCCAGTAGTATATCTCAGGGGAGGTCGCACACTGAAGCTTTCTTT; CDR3 protein: CASSISQGRSHTEAFF
J gene: TRBJ1-5; V gene: TRBV2; D gene: -; clone size: -; CDR3 DNA: TGTGCCAGCAGTGTTGGGGATCAGCCCCAGCATTTT; CDR3 protein: CASSVGDQPQHF
J gene: TRBJ2-3; V gene: TRBV6-5; D gene: -; clone size: once; CDR3 DNA: TGTGCCAGCAGTCCCCGGTCTAGCACAGATACGCAGTATTTT; CDR3 protein: CASSPRSSTDTQYF
J gene: TRBJ1-3; V gene: TRBV23-1; D gene: -; clone size: -; CDR3 DNA: TGCGCCAGCAGTCAAACCCTCCAGGCCCGCTCTGGAAACACCATATATTTT; CDR3 protein: CASSQTLQARSGNTIYF
J gene: TRBJ2-5; V gene: TRBV2; D gene: -; clone size: -; CDR3 DNA: TGTGCCAGCATATCAGGGGCTGGAGAGACCCAGTACTTC; CDR3 protein: CASISGAGETQYF
J gene: TRBJ1-3; V gene: TRBV9; D gene: TRBD1; clone size: once; CDR3 DNA: TGTGCCAGCAGTCAACTCACAGGGGAAGCTGGAAACACCATATATTTT; CDR3 protein: CASSQLTGEAGNTIYF
J gene: TRBJ2-3; V gene: TRBV6-6; D gene: -; clone size: -; CDR3 DNA: TGTGCCAGCGGGTTTACAGATACGCAGTATTTT; CDR3 protein: CASGFTDTQYF
J gene: TRBJ2-4; V gene: TRBV28; D gene: -; clone size: -; CDR3 DNA: TGTGCCAGCAGTTTACGCCAGGGTCTTCATTCAGCCAAAAACATTCAGTACTTC; CDR3 protein: CASSLRQGLHSAKNIQYF
J gene: TRBJ2-1; V gene: TRBV5-6; D gene: TRBD2; clone size: -; CDR3 DNA: TGTGCCAGCAGCGGCGTCCCGGGACTAGCGGGGACCTACAATGAGCAGTTCTTC; CDR3 protein: CASSGVPGLAGTYNEQFF
J gene: TRBJ2-5; V gene: TRBV7-2; D gene: -; clone size: -; CDR3 DNA: TGTGCCAGCAGCTTAGTTGCGGAGACCCAGTACTTC; CDR3 protein: CASSLVAETQYF
J gene: TRBJ2-4; V gene: TRBV2; D gene: -; clone size: -; CDR3 DNA: TGTGCCAGCAGTTATACCGGGACCTCGAAAAACATTCAGTACTTC; CDR3 protein: CASSYTGTSKNIQYF
J gene: TRBJ2-3; V gene: TRBV29-1; D gene: TRBD2; clone size: -; CDR3 DNA: TGCAGCGTTGTAACGGGAGGGTACACAGATACGCAGTATTTT; CDR3 protein: CSVVTGGYTDTQYF
J gene: TRBJ1-1; V gene: TRBV28; D gene: -; clone size: -; CDR3 DNA: TGTGCCACCTTCACGAACACTGAAGCTTTCTTT; CDR3 protein: CATFTNTEAFF
J gene: TRBJ1-4; V gene: TRBV23-1; D gene: -; clone size: -; CDR3 DNA: TGCGCCAGCACCCAGGGGTCGGAAAAACTGTTTTTT; CDR3 protein: CASTQGSEKLFF
J gene: TRBJ2-7; V gene: TRBV6-5; D gene: -; clone size: -; CDR3 DNA: TGTGCCAGCAGTCCCCGGGACAACTATGGCGAGCAGTACTTC; CDR3 protein: CASSPRDNYGEQYF
J gene: TRBJ2-5; V gene: TRBV29-1; D gene: TRBD1; clone size: -; CDR3 DNA: TGCAGCGTAAGGACAGGGCAGGAGACCCAGTACTTC; CDR3 protein: CSVRTGQETQYF
J gene: TRBJ2-1; V gene: TRBV9; D gene: -; clone size: -; CDR3 DNA: TGTGCCAGCAGCGCGGGCAATGAGCAGTTCTTC; CDR3 protein: CASSAGNEQFF
J gene: TRBJ2-6; V gene: TRBV28; D gene: TRBD2; clone size: -; CDR3 DNA: TGTGCCAGCAGTTTTAGGGACTACACCACAGGGGCCAACGTCCTGACTTTC; CDR3 protein: CASSFRDYTTGANVLTF
J gene: TRBJ1-2; V gene: TRBV2; D gene: -; clone size: once; CDR3 DNA: TGTGCCAGCAGTCCATGGACAACGAACTATGGCTACACCTTC; CDR3 protein: CASSPWTTNYGYTF
J gene: TRBJ2-5; V gene: TRBV5-1; D gene: TRBD2; clone size: once; CDR3 DNA: TGCGCCAGCAGCTTGGGAAGGGGACTAGCGGGAGGCTTAGAGACCCAGTACTTC; CDR3 protein: CASSLGRGLAGGLETQYF
J gene: TRBJ2-7; V gene: TRBV5-4; D gene: -; clone size: -; CDR3 DNA: TGTGCCAGCAGCGCAGACAGCTACGAGCAGTACTTC; CDR3 protein: CASSADSYEQYF
J gene: TRBJ2-5; V gene: TRBV28; D gene: -; clone size: -; CDR3 DNA: TGTGCCAGCAAACCCCAGTCGGCTAACCAAGAGACCCAGTACTTC; CDR3 protein: CASKPQSANQETQYF
J gene: TRBJ2-3; V gene: TRBV30; D gene: TRBD2; clone size: -; CDR3 DNA: TGTGCCTTCGGGGAGGGAAGCGGTTACAGCACAGATACGCAGTATTTT; CDR3 protein: CAFGEGSGYSTDTQYF
J gene: TRBJ2-5; V gene: TRBV2; D gene: -; clone size: -; CDR3 DNA: TGTGCCAGCAGTGAGGTGCCTGGGGAGACCCAGTACTTC; CDR3 protein: CASSEVPGETQYF
J gene: TRBJ2-1; V gene: TRBV28; D gene: -; clone size: -; CDR3 DNA: TGTGCCAGCAGTTTAAATTGGGGGGGCGCAAACAACAATGAGCAGTTCTTC; CDR3 protein: CASSLNWGGANNNEQFF
J gene: TRBJ2-1; V gene: TRBV5-1; D gene: TRBD1; clone size: -; CDR3 DNA: TGCGCCAGCAGCGTACAGGGGGCAGGTGATGAGCAGTTCTTC; CDR3 protein: CASSVQGAGDEQFF
J gene: TRBJ2-7; V gene: TRBV5-6; D gene: -; clone size: -; CDR3 DNA: TGTGCCAGCAGAACTGGTCTCGGGGATTGGGGCGAGCAGTACTTC; CDR3 protein: CASRTGLGDWGEQYF
J gene: TRBJ2-1; V gene: TRBV30; D gene: -; clone size: -; CDR3 DNA: TGTGCCTGGAGTGGAGCATCCTACAATGAGCAGTTCTTC; CDR3 protein: CAWSGASYNEQFF
J gene: TRBJ1-4; V gene: TRBV18; D gene: -; clone size: -; CDR3 DNA: TGTGCCAGCTCACCTAATTCGGGTGAAAATGAAAAACTGTTTTTT; CDR3 protein: CASSPNSGENEKLFF